One and the same sample provided the 27 T cell receptor beta chains below, sequenced in a study of shared clonotypes between healthy human individuals. Only in-frame clones appear in the TCRdb table, and some are missing; sequencing was by immunoSEQ multiplex PCR. The data contain over 1.4 million clones, over 95% of them singletons. The sample comprised naive CD4+ T cells sorted from blood. Regarding subset: CD45RA+ positively selected. Every receptor here comes from a man aged 30 to 39 in good health.

This chain joins TRBV5-4 and TRBJ1-5; D is possibly TRBD1 (5 bases). The V gene's germline CDR1 is SGHNT and CDR2 YYREEE (reference sequence). The CDR3 is 13 residues long. Trimming pared 4 bases from V and 6 bases from J, leaving 11 bases between. CDR3 sequence (DNA): TGTGCCAGCAGCCCGGGACCATTTCAGCCCCAGCATTTT. Protein: CASSPGPFQPQHF.

The chain uses TRBV28 and TRBJ2-2; D perhaps matches TRBD1 (5 bases). Trimming took off 8 bases at V and 4 bases at J, with 17 bases between the two ends. Per the germline V gene, CDR1 is MDHEN and CDR2 is SYDVKM. The CDR3 runs 15 residues. CDR3 amino acids: CASLYDRGGTGELFF. The CDR3 nucleotides are TGTGCCAGCCTATATGATAGGGGCGGCACCGGGGAGCTGTTTTTT. The variable domain in full, with the rest retrieved from reference TRBV28 and TRBJ2-2, is DVKVTQSSRYLVKRTGEKVFLECVQDMDHENMFWYRQDPGLGLRLIYFSYDVKMKEKGDIPEGYSVSREKKERFSLILESASTNQTSMYLCASLYDRGGTGELFFGEGSRLTVL.

CDR3 amino acids: CASSLSASGSREQFF. CDR3 in DNA: TGTGCCAGCAGTTTATCGGCTAGCGGGAGCCGTGAGCAGTTCTTC. This chain uses TRBV28 with TRBJ2-1; 10 nucleotides agree with TRBD2. V lost 1 base, J lost 9 bases, and 6 bases stayed unmatched. The CDR3 totals 15 residues. From germline, CDR1 is MDHEN and CDR2 SYDVKM. Drawing the rest from reference TRBV28 and TRBJ2-1, the complete variable domain is DVKVTQSSRYLVKRTGEKVFLECVQDMDHENMFWYRQDPGLGLRLIYFSYDVKMKEKGDIPEGYSVSREKKERFSLILESASTNQTSMYLCASSLSASGSREQFFGPGTRLTVL.

This clone was recorded only once. The CDR3 is CASIVTGPRSPSYEQYF. DNA for the CDR3: TGTGCCAGCATAGTCACAGGGCCCCGGAGTCCAAGCTACGAGCAGTACTTC. The V gene is TRBV2, the J gene TRBJ2-7; TRBD1 is a possible D gene (6 bases). The CDR3 length is 17 residues. The germline CDR1 and CDR2 sequences are SNHLY and FYNNEI. V lost 7 bases and J 3 bases, leaving 25 bases between the germline ends.

V is TRBV5-4 and J is TRBJ1-2; tentative D call: TRBD1 (5 bases). The CDR3 is made up of 16 amino acids. V lost 4 bases and J 6 bases, leaving 22 bases between the germline ends. Germline V gene data show CDR1 as SGHNT and CDR2 as YYREEE (reference sequence). CDR3: CASSLRHWGNSNGYTF. The CDR3 DNA follows: TGTGCCAGCAGCCTACGACATTGGGGCAACTCTAATGGCTACACCTTC.

V gene TRBV10-2 combines with J gene TRBJ2-3; the D is unclear. Trimming removed 10 bases from V and 0 bases from J, with 14 bases in between. The germline gives CDR1 WSHSY, CDR2 SAAADI. The length of the CDR3 is 14 residues. CDR3 residues: CAIQEFFSTDTQYF. The CDR3 nucleotides read TGCGCCATCCAAGAATTCTTTAGCACAGATACGCAGTATTTT.

The V gene is TRBV7-2, the J gene TRBJ2-4, with TRBD2 matching 16 bases. The CDR3 is 18 amino acids. Trimming at V came to 4 bases and at J to 6 bases, leaving 9 bases not matched to a gene. Germline V lookup: CDR1 SGHTA, CDR2 FQGNSA. CDR3 in DNA: TGTGCCAGCAGCTCCTCCCGGGGACTAGCGGGAGGGGGAAACATTCAGTACTTC. Its translation is CASSSSRGLAGGGNIQYF.

The CDR3 region has the DNA TGTGCCAGCAGCAACCGGGGAAGAGAAGCTTTCTTT. Residues: CASSNRGREAFF. V and J are TRBV7-2 and TRBJ1-1; D not resolved. This CDR3 is built from 12 residues. Germline values: CDR1 SGHTA, CDR2 FQGNSA. Trimming pared 5 bases from V and 8 bases from J, leaving 12 bases between.

The chain recombines TRBV10-2 with TRBJ2-7; D is possibly TRBD1 or TRBD2 (7 bases each). Per the germline V gene, CDR1 is WSHSY and CDR2 is SAAADI. Trimming stripped 6 bases from V and 5 bases from J, with 20 bases between. The CDR3 sequence is 15 residues long. The CDR3 sequence: CASRDLNRGGNEQYF. CDR3 in DNA: TGCGCCAGCAGGGATCTAAACAGGGGAGGGAACGAGCAGTACTTC.

The CDR3 DNA reads as TGCGCCAGCGAGGAGGGGCTAGCGGGAGGGCCGCAGTTCTTC. Its translation: CASEEGLAGGPQFF. This chain uses TRBV5-1 with TRBJ2-1, with 12 bases aligning to TRBD2. The CDR3 runs to 14 residues. Germline values: CDR1 SGHRS, CDR2 YFSETQ. V was pared by 7 bases and J by 12 bases, with 11 bases of the junction left unmatched.

This chain links TRBV5-1 with TRBJ2-5, with unresolved D. This CDR3 has 14 residues. The V gene lost 0 bases and the J gene lost 5 bases, with 11 bases spanning the gap. The germline CDR1 and CDR2 sequences are SGHRS and YFSETQ. The CDR3 DNA reads as TGCGCCAGCAGCTTGGGCACAATCGGGGAGACCCAGTACTTC. This encodes CASSLGTIGETQYF.

V usage is TRBV7-9 and J usage is TRBJ1-2; D ambiguous. The CDR3 spans 17 residues. Per the germline V gene, CDR1 is SEHNR and CDR2 is FQNEAQ (reference sequence). With 1 base removed from V and 4 bases from J, the gap between germline ends came to 19 bases. Here the CDR3 reads CASSLEPARTDFYGYTF. For the CDR3, the DNA is TGTGCCAGCAGCTTAGAGCCCGCCCGAACTGATTTCTATGGCTACACCTTC.

The chain uses TRBV21-1 and TRBJ1-5; TRBD1 is the table's D call, not checked against the DNA. TRBV21-1 is a listed pseudogene. The CDR3 has 16 residues. In DNA form, the CDR3 reads TGTGCCACCAACCGATCACAGGGGCTAAGCAATCAGCCCCAGCATTTT. The encoded protein is CATNRSQGLSNQPQHF.

The chain uses TRBV9 and TRBJ2-7, with 7 bases lining up with TRBD2. J was trimmed by 3 bases and V by 0 bases; bases with no gene match: 3. In germline, CDR1 is SGDLS, CDR2 YYNGEE. This CDR3 region has 14 residues. Written as DNA, the CDR3 is TGTGCCAGCAGCGTAGGGAGGACTAGCTACGAGCAGTACTTC. Its translation: CASSVGRTSYEQYF.

The chain carries TRBV18 and TRBJ2-5; 8 bases align to TRBD2. V lost 2 bases to trimming and J lost 4 bases; unmatched junction nucleotides: 9. The V gene's germline CDR1 is KGHSH and CDR2 LQKENI. The CDR3 length is 16 residues. As DNA, the CDR3 is TGTGCCAGCTCACCAGCAGGCGGGAGGCTCGGAGAGACCCAGTACTTC. Amino acid sequence: CASSPAGGRLGETQYF.

The chain is built from TRBV28 and TRBJ2-1; 8 bases line up with TRBD1. Germline V CDR1 and CDR2: MDHEN, SYDVKM. Unmatched junction bases numbered 16, after V lost 5 bases and J lost 4 bases. The CDR3 has 18 amino acids. This CDR3 reads CASSIRGQVVQGYNEQFF. CDR3 DNA sequence: TGTGCCAGCAGTATCAGGGGACAGGTGGTTCAGGGGTACAATGAGCAGTTCTTC.

The V call is TRBV29-1, the J call TRBJ2-7, with 9 positions matching TRBD1. The CDR3 is made up of 12 amino acids. The trim removed 7 bases at V and 6 bases at J, leaving 7 bases unmatched. From germline, CDR1 is SQVTM and CDR2 ANQGSEA. The CDR3 spells CSAGTGKREQYF. The CDR3 DNA is TGCAGCGCTGGGACAGGGAAGCGCGAGCAGTACTTC.

A remark on this clone: This specimen includes other DNA sequences encoding the same CDR3. The chain couples TRBV5-1 to TRBJ2-5; no firm D call. The ends were cut back, 1 base at V and 3 bases at J, with 7 bases in the middle. The V gene's germline CDR1 is SGHRS and CDR2 YFSETQ. The CDR3 sequence is 13 residues long. The CDR3 DNA reads TGCGCCAGCAGCTTGTCACCGGAAGAGACCCAGTACTTC. The encoded protein is CASSLSPEETQYF.

In DNA, the CDR3 is TGTGCCAGCAGTTTCCGGACAGGGAACACTGAAGCTTTCTTT. Encoded protein: CASSFRTGNTEAFF. The chain joins TRBV28 to TRBJ1-1; 7 nucleotides agree with TRBD1. Per germline, CDR1 MDHEN and CDR2 SYDVKM. This CDR3 contains 14 residues. V lost 3 bases to trimming and J lost 1 base; unmatched junction nucleotides: 2.

This clone showed up just once. V and J are TRBV2 and TRBJ2-5, with 10 bases that match TRBD2. CDR1 and CDR2 from the germline V gene are SNHLY and FYNNEI. This CDR3 has 13 residues. V dropped 5 bases and J dropped 5; count of bases not matched to a gene: 2. In DNA, the CDR3 is TGTGCCAGCAGTTTGACTAGCGGGGAGACCCAGTACTTC. Its translation is CASSLTSGETQYF. Using reference TRBV2 and TRBJ2-5 for the parts outside the CDR3, the full variable domain is EPEVTQTPSHQVTQMGQEVILRCVPISNHLYFYWYRQILGQKVEFLVSFYNNEISEKSEIFDDQFSVERPDGSNFTLKIRSTKLEDSAMYFCASSLTSGETQYFGPGTRLLVL.

With regard to this clone: The identical CDR3 is also encoded by other nucleotide sequences in the sample. The rearrangement uses TRBV5-1 and TRBJ1-3; D gene uncertain. Per the germline V gene, CDR1 is SGHRS and CDR2 is YFSETQ. The CDR3 spans 14 residues. The germline V and J ends were trimmed by 0 bases and 4 bases, with 8 bases remaining between them. The DNA of the CDR3 is TGCGCCAGCAGCTTGGCTGGGGTGGGAAACACCATATATTTT. Protein: CASSLAGVGNTIYF.

This chain joins TRBV7-9 and TRBJ2-7; 9 bases line up with TRBD1. The V gene end was trimmed by 3 bases and the J gene end by 2 bases; junction bases not matched to a gene: 2. The CDR3 spans 14 residues. Germline assignment: CDR1 SEHNR and CDR2 FQNEAQ (reference sequence). The CDR3 DNA sequence: TGTGCCAGCAGCTTGCGGGACAGGGCCTACGAGCAGTACTTC. Translating gives CASSLRDRAYEQYF.

The chain uses TRBV10-3 and TRBJ2-3, with a tentative D call TRBD1 (5 bases). CDR3 size: 15 residues. Germline V gives CDR1 ENHRY, CDR2 SYGVKD. V was trimmed by 0 bases and J by 3 bases, leaving 10 bases between them. CDR3 in DNA: TGTGCCATCAGTGAGTCCTCAGGGTTGACAGATACGCAGTATTTT. Amino acids: CAISESSGLTDTQYF.

The J gene is TRBJ1-4, the V gene TRBV19; tentative D call: TRBD1 (5 bases). The CDR3 contains 15 residues. In germline, CDR1 is LNHDA, CDR2 SQIVND (reference sequence). Trimming shortened V by 4 bases and J by 8 bases, and 17 bases separated the two germline ends. The DNA of the CDR3 is TGTGCCAGTAGTAGATCGGGACTGCTGTCGGAAAAACTGTTTTTT. This codes for CASSRSGLLSEKLFF. Variable domain in full (rest from reference TRBV19 and TRBJ1-4): DGGITQSPKYLFRKEGQNVTLSCEQNLNHDAMYWYRQDPGQGLRLIYYSQIVNDFQKGDIAEGYSVSREKKESFPLTVTSAQKNPTAFYLCASSRSGLLSEKLFFGSGTQLSVL.

The V gene is TRBV4-2, the J gene TRBJ2-3, with 8 nucleotides matching TRBD2. The junction had 13 bases not matched to a gene; V was cut back by 3 bases and J by 5 bases. The CDR3 loop spans 17 amino acids. Germline V gene data show CDR1 as LGHNA and CDR2 as YNFKEQ. This CDR3 reads CASSQAPATSAQDTQYF. The CDR3 region has the DNA TGTGCCAGCAGCCAGGCCCCGGCGACTAGCGCGCAAGATACGCAGTATTTT.

This clone was detected only once. In DNA, the CDR3 is TGTGCCAGCAGCACCAAGACTAGTCCCTACGAGCAGTACTTC. It is translated as CASSTKTSPYEQYF. The chain is built from TRBV5-4 and TRBJ2-7, with a possible D match to TRBD2 (6 bases). V was clipped by 4 bases and J by 2 bases, with 13 bases between them. The CDR3 spans 14 residues. The germline V gene encodes CDR1 SGHNT and CDR2 YYREEE (reference sequence).

V is TRBV10-3 and J is TRBJ1-5; the D gene is possibly TRBD1 (5 bases). CDR1 is ENHRY and CDR2 is SYGVKD in the germline V gene. The CDR3 is 13 amino acids. Trimming removed 5 bases from V and 4 bases from J, with 9 bases in between. In DNA, the CDR3 is TGTGCCATCAGTTGGGGGGGAAATCAGCCCCAGCATTTT. It specifies CAISWGGNQPQHF.